These 23 T cell receptor beta chains were sequenced from one sample in a study of T cell responses to AZD1222 COVID-19 vaccine. Assay: immunoSEQ multiplex PCR; the TCRdb copy retains only in-frame clones and omits some. This table holds more than 75,000 clones, less than 95% found once. The sequenced sample was peripheral blood, obtained 28 days after the second AZD1222 dose. The receptors were sampled from an adult who received the AZD1222 COVID-19 vaccine.

This rearrangement joins TRBV30 to TRBJ2-1; D is unclear. The CDR3 sequence is 14 residues long. V lost 0 bases and J lost 9, with 15 bases in between. Germline assignment: CDR1 GTSNPN and CDR2 SVGIG (reference sequence). The CDR3 sequence: CAWSVRSQGGEQFF. CDR3 DNA sequence: TGTGCCTGGAGTGTGAGGTCCCAAGGCGGTGAGCAGTTCTTC.

The rearrangement links TRBV5-1 to TRBJ2-7, with 7 bases fitting TRBD2. Germline V gene sequence: CDR1 SGHRS, CDR2 YFSETQ. Losses at the gene ends were 4 bases for V and 1 base for J; bases not matched to a gene: 2. The CDR3 covers 13 residues. CDR3 in amino acids: CASSRGGSYEQYF. CDR3 DNA sequence: TGCGCCAGCAGCCGGGGAGGGTCCTACGAGCAGTACTTC.

The chain links TRBV5-7 to TRBJ1-4, with D uncertain. TRBV5-7 is an open reading frame, and its role is uncertain. This CDR3 has 14 amino acids. The V gene lost 0 bases and the J gene lost 8 bases, with 11 bases spanning the gap. In DNA form, the CDR3 reads TGTGCCAGCAGCTTGGGGGATCCTGGGGAAAAACTGTTTTTT. Protein: CASSLGDPGEKLFF.

The chain employs TRBV5-8 and TRBJ1-6, with 8 bases identical to TRBD1. The length of the CDR3 is 15 residues. The V segment lost 3 bases and the J segment 7 bases; nucleotides outside the gene matches: 6. From germline, CDR1 is SGHTS and CDR2 YDEGEE. The CDR3 protein is CASSYGTGLNSPLHF. The CDR3 nucleotides are TGTGCCAGCAGCTACGGGACAGGATTGAATTCACCCCTCCACTTT.

The chain is built from TRBV5-6 and TRBJ2-5; D is uncertain. This CDR3 comprises 15 residues. CDR1 SGHDT and CDR2 YYEEEE come from the germline V gene. V gave up 3 bases and J gave up 2 bases, with 14 bases separating them. CDR3 coding DNA: TGTGCCAGCAGCTACATTCGTGGCGGTCAAGAGACCCAGTACTTC. Its translation: CASSYIRGGQETQYF. Variable domain in full (rest from reference TRBV5-6 and TRBJ2-5): DAGVTQSPTHLIKTRGQQVTLRCSPKSGHDTVSWYQQALGQGPQFIFQYYEEEERQRGNFPDRFSGHQFPNYSSELNVNALLLGDSALYLCASSYIRGGQETQYFGPGTRLLVL.

Written as DNA, the CDR3 is TGTGCCAGCAGCTTAAGAGGACAGGGCGGCACCGGGGAGCTGTTTTTT. As protein: CASSLRGQGGTGELFF. The chain couples TRBV7-3 to TRBJ2-2; 8 bases align to TRBD1. The germline V gene encodes CDR1 SGHTA and CDR2 FQGTGA. With 1 base clipped from V and 4 bases from J, the junction kept 5 bases outside the gene matches. This CDR3 has 16 amino acids.

J is TRBJ2-1 and V is TRBV12-5; D might be TRBD2 (6 bases). V shed 0 bases and J shed 3 bases, with 15 bases lying between them. Germline CDR1 and CDR2: LGHNT and FRNRAP. The CDR3 is 17 residues long. CDR3 nucleotide sequence: TGTGCTAGTGGTTTGGTACCCCTAGCGAAGAGCTACAATGAGCAGTTCTTC. Its translation is CASGLVPLAKSYNEQFF.

J is TRBJ2-4 and V is TRBV11-2, with D perhaps matching TRBD1 (5 bases). Between the trimmed V and J ends, which lost 1 base and 0 bases, there was a span of 13 bases. This CDR3 region has 17 residues. Germline V lookup: CDR1 SGHAT, CDR2 FQNNGV. The CDR3 bases are TGTGCCAGCAGCTTAGGAAGACAGCCCCTAGCCAAAAACATTCAGTACTTC. It is translated as CASSLGRQPLAKNIQYF. Full variable domain (outside the CDR3, taken from reference TRBV11-2 and TRBJ2-4): EAGVAQSPRYKIIEKRQSVAFWCNPISGHATLYWYQQILGQGPKLLIQFQNNGVVDDSQLPKDRFSAERLKGVDSTLKIQPAKLEDSAVYLCASSLGRQPLAKNIQYFGAGTRLSVL.

This chain uses TRBV29-1 with TRBJ2-7; TRBD1 might be the D (5 bases). The CDR3 extends over 12 amino acids. CDR1 and CDR2 (germline): SQVTM, ANQGSEA. V dropped 6 bases and J dropped 2 bases, with 11 bases sitting between them. The CDR3 DNA is TGCAGCGTACAGGTGCCCCCCTACGAGCAGTACTTC. This encodes CSVQVPPYEQYF.

This chain links TRBV30 with TRBJ1-5; no clear D. Trimming took 6 bases from V and 0 from J, leaving 15 bases between them. The CDR3 covers 15 residues. Looked up from germline, CDR1 is GTSNPN and CDR2 is SVGIG (reference sequence). CDR3 in DNA: TGTGCCTGCTCGATTATGACCGGTAGCAATCAGCCCCAGCATTTT. Protein sequence: CACSIMTGSNQPQHF.

This clone was detected only a few times. The chain couples TRBV9 to TRBJ2-1; 14 bases line up with TRBD2. The V gene end was trimmed by 4 bases and the J gene end by 8 bases; junction bases not matched to a gene: 5. Looked up from germline, CDR1 is SGDLS and CDR2 is YYNGEE. The CDR3 loop spans 15 amino acids. Here the CDR3 DNA reads TGTGCCAGCAGCTCCGGGACTAGCGGGAGCCATGAGCAGTTCTTC. Residues: CASSSGTSGSHEQFF.

The chain links TRBV5-1 to TRBJ2-5; 12 bases are shared with TRBD2. The CDR3 totals 16 residues. The V and J ends lost 4 bases and 5 bases, in that order; junction bases with no gene match: 9. CDR1 is SGHRS, CDR2 YFSETQ, per germline. DNA of the CDR3: TGCGCCAGCAGCCGTGGCCTAGCGGGAGGGCTTGAGACCCAGTACTTC. Its protein product is CASSRGLAGGLETQYF.

This chain joins TRBV11-2 and TRBJ2-3, with 9 bases aligning to TRBD1. Trimming removed 6 bases from V and 4 bases from J; junction bases left unmatched: 2. The CDR3 has 13 amino acids. Germline V gene data show CDR1 as SGHAT and CDR2 as FQNNGV. CDR3 sequence (DNA): TGTGCCAGCAGTCGGGACAGGGCAGATACGCAGTATTTT. Its translation: CASSRDRADTQYF.

The rearrangement uses TRBV6-5 and TRBJ1-1; a weak D match, TRBD1 (5 bases). The CDR3 runs to 14 residues. Germline values: CDR1 MNHEY, CDR2 SVGAGI. V lost 1 base to trimming and J lost 7 bases, with 13 bases between them. The CDR3 region has the DNA TGTGCCAGCAGTTACTACCGACTGACAGATGAAGCTTTCTTT. Encoded protein: CASSYYRLTDEAFF.

The chain employs TRBV29-1 and TRBJ2-7; D is perhaps TRBD2 (5 bases). There are 14 residues in the CDR3. The germline gives CDR1 SQVTM, CDR2 ANQGSEA. The germline V and J ends were trimmed by 0 bases and 4 bases, with 13 bases remaining between them. The CDR3 spells CSVEDSRTVYEQYF. The CDR3, as DNA: TGCAGCGTTGAAGATAGTCGGACTGTTTACGAGCAGTACTTC.

Worth noting for this clone: Different DNA sequences within this sample yield the same CDR3. V and J are TRBV9 and TRBJ2-7, with D unclear. CDR3 length: 11 residues. V gave up 0 bases and J gave up 5 bases, with 3 bases separating them. Germline loops: CDR1 SGDLS, CDR2 YYNGEE. CDR3 bases: TGTGCCAGCAGCGTAGGTGACGAGCAGTACTTC. It codes for CASSVGDEQYF.

The chain links TRBV24-1 to TRBJ2-3; D is undetermined. Germline V CDR1 and CDR2: KGHDR, SFDVKD. CDR3 length: 13 residues. The V end lost 2 bases, the J end lost 3 bases, and 5 bases lay between the germline ends. The CDR3 region has the DNA TGTGCCACCAGTGATTCAGCTACAGATACGCAGTATTTT. Encoded protein: CATSDSATDTQYF.

This clone was seen once. The identical CDR3 is also encoded by other nucleotide sequences in the sample. This chain joins TRBV29-1 and TRBJ2-7, with 10 nucleotides matching TRBD1. CDR3 length: 12 residues. The ends lost 4 bases at V and 3 bases at J; junction bases unmatched: 0. Per the germline V gene, CDR1 is SQVTM and CDR2 is ANQGSEA. The CDR3 sequence is CSVGTGGYEQYF. For the CDR3, the DNA is TGCAGCGTTGGGACAGGGGGCTACGAGCAGTACTTC.

The CDR3 DNA sequence: TGTGCCAGCAGCCCACAGGGGAGTAGCACTGAAGCTTTCTTT. Protein: CASSPQGSSTEAFF. V and J are TRBV7-8 and TRBJ1-1; 7 positions match TRBD1. After removal of 5 bases from V and 4 bases from J, the junction contained 7 bases not matched to a gene. Germline values: CDR1 SGHVS, CDR2 FQNEAQ. This CDR3 is 14 amino acids long.

The chain couples TRBV19 to TRBJ2-3; a possible D gene is TRBD2 (6 bases). Germline V lookup: CDR1 LNHDA, CDR2 SQIVND (reference sequence). The V and J ends lost 7 bases and 2 bases respectively, with 10 bases between them. This CDR3 has 13 residues. CDR3 coding DNA: TGTGCCAGTATGGCGGGACCCACAGATACGCAGTATTTT. Protein product: CASMAGPTDTQYF.

This chain joins TRBV28 and TRBJ1-5, with D unresolved. CDR1 is MDHEN and CDR2 is SYDVKM in the germline V gene. V lost 5 bases and J 2 bases, leaving 16 bases between the germline ends. The CDR3 sequence is 16 residues long. CDR3 in DNA: TGTGCCAGCAGTCCCGGACCGTCCCCCCGCAATCAGCCCCAGCATTTT. Its translation: CASSPGPSPRNQPQHF.

CDR3 nucleotide sequence: TGTGCCAGCAGCCCGGGACAGGTGCCTCAGCCCCAGCATTTT. Its protein is CASSPGQVPQPQHF. V usage is TRBV11-2 and J usage is TRBJ1-5, with 8 bases fitting TRBD1. Losses at the gene ends were 5 bases for V and 6 bases for J; bases not matched to a gene: 6. Per germline, CDR1 SGHAT and CDR2 FQNNGV. This CDR3 contains 14 residues.

V gene TRBV4-3 combines with J gene TRBJ1-4; 8 bases fit TRBD1. CDR3 length: 14 amino acids. V shed 1 base, J shed 5 bases, and the junction held 0 bases outside the gene matches. CDR1 and CDR2 (germline): LGHNA, YSLEER. The CDR3 DNA follows: TGCGCCAGCAGCCAAGGACAGGGGAATGAAAAACTGTTTTTT. Translation gives CASSQGQGNEKLFF.